These 16 T cell receptor beta chains originate from one sample sequenced in a study of identical twins. MiXCR, run by TCRdb on the 5' RACE reads, gives a single entry per CDR3 protein. The repertoire holds about 480,000 distinct CDR3 sequences, with 12% to 15% as singletons. The same specimen was also included in a second study, on yellow fever vaccine responses in identical twins.

The sample taken for sequencing was CD4+ T cells sorted from blood. The receptors shown here come from a woman younger than 30 in good health.

This clonotype was seen repeatedly, ten times or more. The chain joins TRBV5-1 to TRBJ2-1; D is undetermined. The germline V gene encodes CDR1 SGHRS and CDR2 YFSETQ. The CDR3 totals 12 residues. V was shortened by 4 bases and J by 5 bases, with 7 bases between the two germline ends. CDR3 coding DNA: TGCGCCAGCAGCGTTGGGAACAATGAGCAGTTCTTC. It specifies CASSVGNNEQFF. Drawing the rest from reference TRBV5-1 and TRBJ2-1, the complete variable domain is KAGVTQTPRYLIKTRGQQVTLSCSPISGHRSVSWYQQTPGQGLQFLFEYFSETQRNKGNFPGRFSGRQFSNSRSEMNVSTLELGDSALYLCASSVGNNEQFFGPGTRLTVL.

On this clonotype: The junction departs from germline at one end; a sequencing error may be responsible. The chain uses TRBV7-2 and TRBJ2-3; 7 positions agree with TRBD2. CDR3 length: 15 residues. The germline V gene encodes CDR1 SGHTA and CDR2 FQGNSA. CDR3 protein: CASSLAVGGTDSQYF. The CDR3 bases are TGTGCCAGCAGCCTAGCGGTCGGAGGCACAGATTCGCAGTATTTT.

Many counts were recorded for this clonotype. The rearrangement links TRBV6-1 to TRBJ1-1; no definite D call. There are 13 residues in the CDR3. Germline V lookup: CDR1 MNHNS, CDR2 SASEGT. Trimming left V 4 bases short and J 0 bases short, with 6 bases between. CDR3 sequence reads: CASSVTVNTEAFF. DNA for the CDR3: TGTGCCAGCAGTGTAACAGTGAACACTGAAGCTTTCTTT.

The chain has TRBV20-1 and TRBJ2-3; D possibly corresponds to TRBD1 (5 bases). V was trimmed by 5 bases and J by 6 bases, leaving 18 bases between them. The germline CDR1 and CDR2 sequences are DFQATT and SNEGSKA (reference sequence). CDR3 length: 14 residues. In nucleotides, the CDR3 is TGCAGTGCTTCCCCCCCGCAGGGTGGGGATACGCAGTATTTT. It translates to CSASPPQGGDTQYF.

The rearrangement joins TRBV23-1 to TRBJ2-7; a possible D gene is TRBD1 (5 bases). Being an ORF, TRBV23-1 has a function that is uncertain. This CDR3 has 11 amino acids. The V end lost 7 bases, the J end lost 5 bases, and 9 bases lay between the germline ends. The CDR3 is CASTTGDEQYF. The CDR3 DNA is TGCGCCAGCACTACAGGAGACGAGCAGTACTTC.

This clonotype was counted between two and nine times. The CDR3 DNA reads as TGTGCCAGCTCACCACTCGGACAGGCTGAAGCTTTCTTT. It is translated as CASSPLGQAEAFF. The gene calls are TRBV18 and TRBJ1-1; 7 bases line up with TRBD1. V lost 1 base and J lost 6; bases outside the gene matches: 2. Germline loops: CDR1 KGHSH, CDR2 LQKENI. This CDR3 has 13 amino acids.

This clonotype has only a few counts. This rearrangement joins TRBV20-1 to TRBJ2-5, with 7 bases lining up with TRBD1. Germline V gene sequence: CDR1 DFQATT, CDR2 SNEGSKA (reference sequence). Trimming at V came to 3 bases and at J to 1 base, leaving 8 bases not matched to a gene. CDR3 size: 15 residues. The CDR3 loop is CSASGGQISQETQYF. In DNA, the CDR3 is TGCAGTGCTAGTGGGGGACAGATAAGCCAAGAGACCCAGTACTTC.

The V gene is TRBV3-1, the J gene TRBJ2-5, with D tentatively TRBD1 (6 bases). The CDR3 covers 14 residues. V lost 3 bases, J lost 1 base, and 9 bases lay in between. CDR1 and CDR2 from the germline V gene are LGHDT and YNNKEL (reference sequence). This chain's CDR3 is CASSHLDSQETQYF. The DNA for the CDR3 is TGTGCCAGCAGCCACCTGGACAGCCAAGAGACCCAGTACTTC.

The chain joins TRBV29-1 to TRBJ2-3, with D possibly being TRBD2 (6 bases). CDR1 SQVTM and CDR2 ANQGSEA come from the germline V gene. Trimming removed 1 base from V and 0 bases from J, with 11 bases in between. The CDR3 consists of 15 residues. CDR3 sequence reads: CSVEARERSTDTQYF. CDR3 nucleotides: TGCAGCGTTGAAGCCCGGGAGAGGAGCACAGATACGCAGTATTTT.

This clonotype was found a few times. The V gene is TRBV7-9, the J gene TRBJ2-5; D possibly corresponds to TRBD1 (6 bases). Germline V gives CDR1 SEHNR, CDR2 FQNEAQ (reference sequence). Trimming removed 4 bases from V and 0 bases from J, with 15 bases in between. The CDR3 is made up of 16 amino acids. CDR3 protein: CASSSSGWDNQETQYF. The CDR3 DNA sequence: TGTGCCAGCAGCTCAAGCGGCTGGGACAACCAAGAGACCCAGTACTTC.

The chain employs TRBV7-2 and TRBJ1-2; D gene ambiguous. From germline, CDR1 is SGHTA and CDR2 FQGNSA. The germline V and J ends were trimmed by 0 bases and 8 bases, with 19 bases remaining between them. This CDR3 comprises 16 residues. The CDR3 DNA is TGTGCCAGCAGCTTAGCCCCTGTGGCGGGTGTGGGCGGCTACACCTTC. It codes for CASSLAPVAGVGGYTF.

The rearrangement uses TRBV7-2 and TRBJ2-1; the D call may be TRBD1 or TRBD2 (5 bases each). The germline V gene encodes CDR1 SGHTA and CDR2 FQGNSA. The CDR3 spans 12 residues. Between the trimmed V and J ends, which lost 8 bases and 4 bases, there was a span of 9 bases. CDR3 nucleotides: TGTGCCAGCCGGGGCCCATACAATGAGCAGTTCTTC. It translates to CASRGPYNEQFF.

This clonotype was seen a few times. The chain is built from TRBV7-9 and TRBJ2-7; 7 bases match TRBD1. Losses at the gene ends were 3 bases for V and 4 bases for J; bases not matched to a gene: 6. Germline-derived CDR1 and CDR2 are SEHNR and FQNEAQ (reference sequence). The CDR3 extends over 14 amino acids. This CDR3 reads CASSFPGGIYEQYF. The DNA for the CDR3 is TGTGCCAGCAGCTTCCCAGGGGGTATTTACGAGCAGTACTTC.

This clonotype came up many times. The genes are TRBV5-1 and TRBJ2-7; unclear D gene. Germline lookup yields CDR1 SGHRS and CDR2 YFSETQ. The CDR3 has 13 amino acids. The V end lost 0 bases, the J end lost 6 bases, and 10 bases lay between the germline ends. CDR3 amino acids: CASSLAGGSEQYF. DNA of the CDR3: TGCGCCAGCAGCTTGGCCGGTGGATCCGAGCAGTACTTC.

The V and J genes are TRBV10-3 and TRBJ2-3, with D hard to call. In germline, CDR1 is ENHRY, CDR2 SYGVKD. This CDR3 contains 15 residues. The germline V and J ends were trimmed by 0 bases and 7 bases, with 14 bases remaining between them. As DNA, the CDR3 is TGTGCCATCAGTGAGTCCTCGGACGGTACTTATACGCAGTATTTT. This sequence encodes CAISESSDGTYTQYF.

V gene TRBV11-3 combines with J gene TRBJ2-7; 9 bases fit TRBD1. From germline, CDR1 is SGHNT and CDR2 YENEEA. The CDR3 is 13 residues long. V was clipped by 4 bases and J by 5 bases; unmatched bases: 3. CDR3 sequence reads: CASSYRGLDEQYF. CDR3 nucleotide sequence: TGTGCCAGCAGCTACAGGGGGCTCGACGAGCAGTACTTC.